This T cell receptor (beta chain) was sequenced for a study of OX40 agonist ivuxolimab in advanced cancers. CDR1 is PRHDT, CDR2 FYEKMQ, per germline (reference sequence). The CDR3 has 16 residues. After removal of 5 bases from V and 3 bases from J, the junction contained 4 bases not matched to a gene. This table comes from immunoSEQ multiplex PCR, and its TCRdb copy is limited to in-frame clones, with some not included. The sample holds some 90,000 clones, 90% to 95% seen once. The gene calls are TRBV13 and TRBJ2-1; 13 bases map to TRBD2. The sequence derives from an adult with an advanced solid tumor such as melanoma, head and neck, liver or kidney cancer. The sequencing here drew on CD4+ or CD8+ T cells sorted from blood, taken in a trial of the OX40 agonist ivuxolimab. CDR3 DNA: TGTGCCAGCAGCCCTACTAGCGGGAGGGTCTACAATGAGCAGTTCTTC. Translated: CASSPTSGRVYNEQFF. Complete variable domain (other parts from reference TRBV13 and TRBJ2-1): AAGVIQSPRHLIKEKRETATLKCYPIPRHDTVYWYQQGPGQDPQFLISFYEKMQSDKGSIPDRFSAQQFSDYHSELNMSSLELGDSALYFCASSPTSGRVYNEQFFGPGTRLTVL.